Below, 11 T cell receptor beta chains from the same sample are listed, as sequenced in a study of blood T cells in healthy people across ages. The use of a sample-barcoded 5' primer and a J-beta primer mix characterized a second PCR of roughly 6 to 11 cycles. TCRdb redid the calling of the 5' RACE reads with MiXCR, one entry per CDR3 protein. The sample comprises roughly 2 million distinct CDR3 sequences, about 50% of which are singletons, and 2.1% rests with the top ten. Specimen: blood. Every receptor here comes from a woman aged 40 to 50 in good health.

This clonotype showed up just a few times. The chain combines TRBV4-2 with TRBJ1-1; D uncertain. V was clipped by 3 bases and J by 1 base, with 6 bases between them. Germline lookup yields CDR1 LGHNA and CDR2 YNFKEQ. The CDR3 contains 13 residues. The CDR3 reads CASSQQENTEAFF. The CDR3 DNA is TGTGCCAGCAGCCAGCAGGAGAACACTGAAGCTTTCTTT.

This rearrangement joins TRBV5-1 to TRBJ2-1; 9 nucleotides match TRBD2. Per germline, CDR1 SGHRS and CDR2 YFSETQ. Losses at the gene ends were 4 bases for V and 6 bases for J; bases not matched to a gene: 14. The CDR3 totals 17 residues. The CDR3, as DNA: TGCGCCAGCAGCCCTGTAGCGGGGGTGTCTCGGGTCAATGAGCAGTTCTTC. Translation: CASSPVAGVSRVNEQFF.

The chain employs TRBV5-1 and TRBJ2-7; D is unresolved. Germline-derived CDR1 and CDR2 are SGHRS and YFSETQ. Deletions cut 5 bases from V and 2 bases from J, with 29 bases between. This CDR3 contains 19 residues. The CDR3 DNA reads TGCGCCAGCAGTTATACGACCGCCACCCCAACATTGACGGCCTACGAGCAGTACTTC. This encodes CASSYTTATPTLTAYEQYF.

This rearrangement joins TRBV4-3 to TRBJ1-2; the D gene is possibly TRBD1 (5 bases). V lost 0 bases to trimming and J lost 3 bases, with 20 bases between them. The CDR3 length is 18 residues. CDR1 is LGHNA and CDR2 is YSLEER in the germline V gene. CDR3 loop: CASSQDRGGRGGDYGYTF. The CDR3 nucleotides are TGCGCCAGCAGCCAAGACCGTGGAGGGCGGGGAGGGGACTATGGCTACACCTTC.

This chain links TRBV6-2 or TRBV6-3 with TRBJ2-5, with D maybe TRBD2 (6 bases). Germline-derived CDR1 and CDR2 are MNHEY and SVGEGT. This CDR3 has 15 amino acids. Trimming left V 2 bases short and J 0 bases short, with 10 bases between. The CDR3 sequence is CASSYRRANQETQYF. The CDR3 nucleotides read TGTGCCAGCAGTTACCGGAGGGCAAACCAAGAGACCCAGTACTTC.

CDR3 in amino acids: CSADGDGGNTEAFF. The CDR3 DNA reads TGCAGTGCTGATGGAGACGGGGGAAACACTGAAGCTTTCTTT. The chain joins TRBV20-1 to TRBJ1-1, with D perhaps TRBD1 (5 bases). V was cut by 5 bases and J by 2 bases, with 15 bases left in between. Germline CDR1 DFQATT, CDR2 SNEGSKA (reference sequence). The CDR3 spans 14 residues.

The rearrangement joins TRBV6-2 or TRBV6-3 to TRBJ1-2; 10 bases are shared with TRBD1. The germline V gene encodes CDR1 MNHEY and CDR2 SVGEGT. Germline trimming cut 5 bases from V and 3 bases from J; bases unmatched to any gene: 3. This CDR3 comprises 14 residues. CDR3 bases: TGTGCCAGCAGTGGAGGGACAGGGGACTATGGCTACACCTTC. This sequence encodes CASSGGTGDYGYTF.

This clonotype was seen more than once but under ten times. The rearrangement links TRBV7-2 to TRBJ2-3, with 8 bases aligning to TRBD2. With 4 bases clipped from V and 5 bases from J, the junction kept 8 bases outside the gene matches. The CDR3 covers 15 residues. Germline V lookup: CDR1 SGHTA, CDR2 FQGNSA. CDR3 in amino acids: CASSSQRGRGDTQYF. The CDR3 DNA is TGTGCCAGCAGCTCCCAGCGGGGGCGGGGAGATACGCAGTATTTT.

V and J are TRBV7-9 and TRBJ2-4; D assignment may be TRBD1 or TRBD2 (5 bases each). The J call is in doubt because the DNA end fits TRBJ2-5 better. CDR1 and CDR2 (germline): SEHNR, FQNEAQ (reference sequence). The CDR3 extends over 14 amino acids. DNA for the CDR3: TGTGCCAGCAGCGTGGGTGACAGTCGGGGGACCCAGTACTTC. It is translated as CASSVGDSRGTQYF.

This rearrangement joins TRBV20-1 to TRBJ2-7; no clear D gene. TRBJ2-5 explains the end of the DNA better; the J call may be wrong. This CDR3 is built from 13 residues. The V gene's germline CDR1 is DFQATT and CDR2 SNEGSKA (reference sequence). CDR3 coding DNA: TGCAGTGCTAGTTACGGCAGCAAAGAGACCCAGTACTTC. It encodes CSASYGSKETQYF.

This clonotype was detected only a few times. The chain couples TRBV20-1 to TRBJ2-1; 8 bases agree with TRBD1. V trimming: 4 bases; J trimming: 4 bases; junction bases outside the gene matches: 6. Looked up from germline, CDR1 is DFQATT and CDR2 is SNEGSKA (reference sequence). This CDR3 has 14 residues. For the CDR3, the DNA is TGCAGTGCTATCGGGACAGGTGTTTACAATGAGCAGTTCTTC. It is translated as CSAIGTGVYNEQFF.